The clone carrying this T cell receptor beta chain was detected ten times or more. The antigen is not known. This entry belongs to a study of human T cells and chemical hapten exposure. Across the whole study: Mostly female, the patients presented with alopecia areata, totalis or universalis. Regarding the study as a whole: It was expanded TCRs that formed significantly more large CDR3 similarity clusters than controls did. Alopecia in the donors means their immune response may deviate from healthy people's.

Regarding time point: pre-sensitization, week 0. Treatment defined: therapeutic diphenylcyclopropenone sensitization with weekly scalp DPC. In germline, CDR1 is PRHDT, CDR2 FYEKMQ (reference sequence). J lost 3 bases, V lost 5 bases, and 3 bases had no gene match. The CDR3 length is 13 residues. Original processing methods: The median was roughly 95,000 TCRs per sample, ranging 23,224 to 690,600. TCRdb re-called the RACE reads through MiXCR, storing one row per CDR3 protein. TCRdb's processing, not the authors', yielded these V and J calls. The sample yields some 300,000 distinct CDR3 sequences, approximately 5.8% seen once.

V gene TRBV13 combines with J gene TRBJ2-7; TRBD2 matches 8 bases. This clonotype was obtained from a woman aged 18 to 35 with alopecia areata. Some clones in this sample may be carry-over from other donors' samples. Sequencing used whole blood, obtained in connection with sensitization to the hapten diphenylcyclopropenone (DPC). The CDR3 nucleotides are TGTGCCAGCAGCCCGGGACTAGTCTACGAGCAGTACTTC. This translates into CASSPGLVYEQYF.